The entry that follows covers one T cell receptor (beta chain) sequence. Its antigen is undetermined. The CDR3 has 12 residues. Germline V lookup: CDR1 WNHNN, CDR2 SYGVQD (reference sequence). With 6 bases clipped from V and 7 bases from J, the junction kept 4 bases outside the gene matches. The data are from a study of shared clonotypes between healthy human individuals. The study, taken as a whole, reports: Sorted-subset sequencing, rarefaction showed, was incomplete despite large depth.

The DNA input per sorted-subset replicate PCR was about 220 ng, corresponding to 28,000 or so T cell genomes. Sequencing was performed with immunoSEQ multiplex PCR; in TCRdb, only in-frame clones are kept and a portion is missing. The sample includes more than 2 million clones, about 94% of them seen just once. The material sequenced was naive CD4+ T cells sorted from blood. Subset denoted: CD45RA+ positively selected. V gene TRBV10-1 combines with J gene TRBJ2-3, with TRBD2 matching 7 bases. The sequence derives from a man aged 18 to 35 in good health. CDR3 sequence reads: CASSASGNTQYF. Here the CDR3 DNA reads TGCGCCAGCAGCGCTAGCGGAAATACGCAGTATTTT.